This T cell receptor beta chain was identified during a study of T cell responses to AZD1222 COVID-19 vaccine. Study-level results: As reported, nearly half of all spike-specific TCRs target variant regions that are unmutated. Spike-specific TCR depth and breadth grew after two AZD1222 doses. The peak T cell response came first, and repertoires were sampled only after it. Among AZD1222 vaccinees, only 5 to 7 were seropositive at baseline.

About this clone itself: The antigen remains undetermined.

Libraries were prepared by immunoSEQ multiplex PCR; TCRdb keeps only in-frame clonotypes and omits some of them. The sample holds about 61,000 clones; around 85% are singletons and the top ten take roughly 25%. With 1 base removed from V and 7 bases from J, the gap between germline ends came to 14 bases. The V gene's germline CDR1 is LNHDA and CDR2 SQIVND (reference sequence). CDR3 length equals 14 residues. The receptor comes from an adult who received the AZD1222 COVID-19 vaccine. Sequencing used peripheral blood, obtained 28 days after the second AZD1222 dose. The V gene is TRBV19, the J gene TRBJ2-7, with a possible D match to TRBD1 (5 bases). CDR3 bases: TGTGCCAGTAGTATAGTAAGGGGCCCCACGGAGCAGTACTTC. It translates to CASSIVRGPTEQYF.